These 16 T cell receptor beta chains were sequenced from one sample in a study of cytomegalovirus exposure and HLA in healthy donors. PCR involved 60 Vbeta and 13 Jbeta primers. Profiling relied on immunoSEQ multiplex PCR, and the TCRdb table lists in-frame clones only, not all of them. This table holds under 200,000 clones, more than 9.5% found once. Sequencing was done on a sample of PBMCs. These receptors all stem from a man aged 45-65 years in good health and CMV-seropositive.

This clone was observed a handful of times. The chain employs TRBV5-4 and TRBJ2-2; 7 nucleotides agree with TRBD1. Per germline, CDR1 SGHNT and CDR2 YYREEE (reference sequence). V lost 4 bases to trimming and J lost 1 base; unmatched junction nucleotides: 4. CDR3 length: 15 residues. The CDR3 nucleotides are TGTGCCAGCAGCCCTCCAGGGGGGAACACCGGGGAGCTGTTTTTT. This sequence encodes CASSPPGGNTGELFF. The full variable domain, its missing parts supplied by reference TRBV5-4 and TRBJ2-2, is ETGVTQSPTHLIKTRGQQVTLRCSSQSGHNTVSWYQQALGQGPQFIFQYYREEENGRGNFPPRFSGLQFPNYSSELNVNALELDDSALYLCASSPPGGNTGELFFGEGSRLTVL.

This chain connects TRBV6-1 to TRBJ1-4, with D perhaps TRBD1 (6 bases). The CDR3 extends over 14 amino acids. Germline CDR1 MNHNS, CDR2 SASEGT. The V gene lost 9 bases and the J gene lost 4 bases, with 15 bases spanning the gap. CDR3 region: CASYPGQFNEKLFF. CDR3 in DNA: TGTGCCAGTTACCCGGGACAATTTAATGAAAAACTGTTTTTT.

This chain uses TRBV19 with TRBJ1-4; D not resolved. This CDR3 is built from 16 residues. Trimming took off 7 bases at V and 4 bases at J, with 19 bases between the two ends. Per the germline V gene, CDR1 is LNHDA and CDR2 is SQIVND (reference sequence). This CDR3 reads CASTSRGTADNEKLFF. Written as DNA, the CDR3 is TGTGCCAGTACCTCACGGGGAACAGCGGATAATGAAAAACTGTTTTTT.

The chain couples TRBV5-6 to TRBJ1-1, with a weak D call TRBD1 (5 bases). Germline V CDR1 and CDR2: SGHDT, YYEEEE. V gave up 6 bases and J gave up 4 bases, with 19 bases separating them. The CDR3 is 15 amino acids. CDR3 coding DNA: TGTGCCAGCACCCTCCGGAGGGCAGGGAGCACTGAAGCTTTCTTT. Its protein product is CASTLRRAGSTEAFF.

This chain connects TRBV7-9 to TRBJ1-2; D ambiguous. From germline, CDR1 is SEHNR and CDR2 FQNEAQ (reference sequence). This CDR3 is built from 12 residues. V was trimmed by 2 bases and J by 8 bases, leaving 9 bases between them. The chain's CDR3 is CASSLPGRGYTF. DNA for the CDR3: TGTGCCAGCAGCTTACCGGGTCGGGGCTACACCTTC.

The DNA for the CDR3 is TGTGCCAGCAGCTCTGACACCCCCTATGGCTACACCTTC. It codes for CASSSDTPYGYTF. The V call is TRBV7-9, the J call TRBJ1-2; D is unresolved. From germline, CDR1 is SEHNR and CDR2 FQNEAQ (reference sequence). Trimming removed 4 bases at V and 4 bases at J, with 10 bases between. The CDR3 sequence is 13 residues long.

This clone has only a few counts. The chain employs TRBV2 and TRBJ1-4; 10 bases line up with TRBD1. The germline V gene has CDR1 SNHLY and CDR2 FYNNEI. V shed 5 bases and J 10 bases; nucleotides not matched to a gene: 7. CDR3 length equals 14 residues. The CDR3 loop is CASSRDRGEGKLFF. CDR3 nucleotides: TGTGCCAGCAGTAGGGACAGGGGTGAGGGAAAACTGTTTTTT.

This clone has a handful of counts. The chain is built from TRBV27 and TRBJ2-2; TRBD2 agrees at 13 bases. The J segment lost 2 bases and the V segment lost 5 bases, leaving 5 bases of the junction unmatched. The CDR3 has 17 amino acids. CDR1 is MNHEY and CDR2 is SMNVEV in the germline V gene (reference sequence). This chain's CDR3 is CASSIGLAGENTGELFF. The DNA for the CDR3 is TGTGCCAGCAGTATCGGACTAGCGGGGGAAAACACCGGGGAGCTGTTTTTT.

This clone was seen more than once but under ten times. The chain couples TRBV23-1 to TRBJ1-1; tentative D call: TRBD1 (5 bases). TRBV23-1 is identified as an open reading frame with a role that is uncertain. The CDR3 is made up of 13 amino acids. Trimming took off 0 bases at V and 8 bases at J, with 10 bases between the two ends. DNA of the CDR3: TGCGCCAGCAGTCAATCAGGGGTTTCGGAAGCTTTCTTT. It is translated as CASSQSGVSEAFF.

The CDR3: CASSLTGADSYEQYF. CDR3 nucleotide sequence: TGTGCCAGCAGTTTGACAGGGGCCGACTCCTACGAGCAGTACTTC. The chain joins TRBV6-5 to TRBJ2-7; 8 nucleotides agree with TRBD1. Germline V gene sequence: CDR1 MNHEY, CDR2 SVGAGI. This CDR3 comprises 15 residues. J was trimmed by 0 bases and V by 4 bases; bases with no gene match: 5.

This clone was seen more than once but under ten times. The chain combines TRBV2 with TRBJ1-1; TRBD1 aligns across 11 bases. The ends lost 7 bases at V and 4 bases at J; junction bases unmatched: 11. Germline values: CDR1 SNHLY, CDR2 FYNNEI. The CDR3 spans 16 residues. The CDR3, as DNA: TGTGCCAGCACAGGACAGGGGGCCTTGTTGCTCACTGAAGCTTTCTTT. Translation gives CASTGQGALLLTEAFF.

As to this clone: This same CDR3 is encoded by further DNA sequences in the sample. The CDR3 protein is CASSYRQGSSYEQYF. The CDR3 DNA is TGTGCCAGCAGTTACCGACAGGGGAGCTCCTACGAGCAGTACTTC. The chain employs TRBV6-5 and TRBJ2-7; 8 bases line up with TRBD1. Looked up from germline, CDR1 is MNHEY and CDR2 is SVGAGI. The CDR3 has 15 amino acids. After removal of 2 bases from V and 0 bases from J, the junction contained 3 bases not matched to a gene.

The chain carries TRBV2 and TRBJ1-2; 8 nucleotides line up with TRBD1. The CDR3 runs 16 residues. The V gene end was trimmed by 6 bases and the J gene end by 0 bases; junction bases not matched to a gene: 9. The V gene's germline CDR1 is SNHLY and CDR2 FYNNEI. CDR3 DNA sequence: TGTGCCAGCAGCCCTACAGGGGGTATTTCTAACTATGGCTACACCTTC. Translation: CASSPTGGISNYGYTF.

The chain recombines TRBV18 with TRBJ1-2; 9 nucleotides match TRBD1. V gave up 3 bases and J gave up 8 bases; unmatched junction bases: 4. CDR3 length equals 13 residues. Germline CDR1 is KGHSH and CDR2 is LQKENI. The CDR3 nucleotides are TGTGCCAGCTCACCGAGGACAGGGGAGGGCTACACCTTC. This gives the protein CASSPRTGEGYTF.

This CDR3 is CASSPTGQGAFYEQYF. As DNA, the CDR3 is TGCGCCAGCAGTCCCACTGGACAGGGGGCCTTCTACGAGCAGTACTTC. The V call is TRBV23-1, the J call TRBJ2-7; 11 bases align to TRBD1. TRBV23-1 is identified as an open reading frame with a role that is uncertain. V shed 4 bases and J 3 bases; nucleotides not matched to a gene: 8. This CDR3 is built from 16 residues.

As regards this clone: Other DNA sequences in this specimen translate into the identical CDR3. This CDR3 reads CAFSPTGGMSGELFF. In DNA, the CDR3 is TGTGCCTTCTCACCGACGGGGGGAATGAGCGGGGAGCTGTTTTTT. V gene TRBV30 combines with J gene TRBJ2-2, with 7 bases identical to TRBD2. Per the germline V gene, CDR1 is GTSNPN and CDR2 is SVGIG (reference sequence). The V and J ends lost 7 bases and 7 bases, in that order; junction bases with no gene match: 15. The CDR3 is 15 residues long. The full variable domain, its missing parts supplied by reference TRBV30 and TRBJ2-2, is SQTIHQWPATLVQPVGSPLSLECTVEGTSNPNLYWYRQAAGRGLQLLFYSVGIGQISSEVPQNLSASRPQDRQFILSSKKLLLSDSGFYLCAFSPTGGMSGELFFGEGSRLTVL.